This record concerns one TCR beta chain sequence. This sample is part of a study of CD8 T cells in Susac syndrome. cDNA came from around 0.5 to 1 ug RNA primed by random hexamers. By means of immunoSEQ multiplex PCR, TCR beta CDR3 spanning 54 Vbeta and 13 Jbeta underwent amplification. TCRdb re-called the immunoSEQ multiplex PCR reads with MiXCR, one entry per CDR3 protein. This table has approximately 160,000 distinct CDR3 sequences, 80% to 95% appearing once. The CDR3 has 13 amino acids. The V gene lost 5 bases and the J gene lost 7 bases, with 12 bases spanning the gap. The TCR originated in a human donor with multiple sclerosis. The V call is TRBV12-3 or TRBV12-4, the J call TRBJ2-1, with D perhaps being TRBD1 or TRBD2 (6 bases each). The sequenced sample consisted of CD4+ T cells from PBMCs. The CDR3 here is CASSRGVRNEQFF. The DNA for the CDR3 is TGTGCCAGCAGTAGGGGGGTAAGGAATGAGCAGTTCTTC.